The clone carrying this TCR beta chain showed up just a few times. Antigen: not known. These data belong to a study of T-cell memory formation after mild COVID-19. Study information: Largely, the TCR clusters proved donor specific.

Study-wide findings and caveats: Later expanders leaned CD4+, whereas clones that contracted between day 15 and 85 were balanced CD4/CD8. Pre-infection memory showed some responding clones, and this suggested that cross-reactive memory joined.

Sample barcodes and UMIs were carried by the TCR alpha and TCR beta cDNA libraries that 5'RACE generated with constant-segment primers. TCRdb recomputed calls from the 5' RACE reads with MiXCR, one row per CDR3 protein. The table includes fewer than 700,000 distinct CDR3 sequences, under 20% detected once. Between the trimmed V and J ends, which lost 3 bases and 1 base, there was a span of 13 bases. The CDR3 is made up of 16 amino acids. Germline CDR1 is SGHRS and CDR2 is YFSETQ. Sample: PBMCs or a T cell subset sorted from them (not recorded which). The rearrangement links TRBV5-1 to TRBJ2-2; D could derive from TRBD1 or TRBD2 (5 bases each). The clonotype originates from an adult woman who had mild COVID-19 (a few samples of this study predate the infection). Cell type and time point are not known. For the CDR3, the DNA is TGCGCCAGCAGCTCTACCCCGGGGCAGAACACCGGGGAGCTGTTTTTT. The encoded protein is CASSSTPGQNTGELFF.